Given below is one T cell receptor beta chain in context. Its target is not known. The entry originates in a study of identical twins. Study-wide points: Interpretation of the results relied on cross-sectional statistical analysis and not on following the same donors.

The cDNA had a unique molecular identifier and a template-switch universal primer site. MiXCR, applied by TCRdb to the 5' RACE reads, yields one record per CDR3 protein. The sample consists of 450,000 or so distinct CDR3 sequences, 12% to 15% of them appearing once. The V gene's germline CDR1 is SGHRS and CDR2 YFSETQ. The CDR3 loop spans 17 amino acids. J lost 1 base, V lost 7 bases, and 7 bases had no gene match. This sample was shared with a second study, whose subject was yellow fever vaccine responses in identical twins. Turning to that study: In identical twins, vaccine T cell responses appeared partly shared and partly individual.

This clonotype was obtained from a young woman in good health. The chain combines TRBV5-1 with TRBJ2-1; TRBD2 matches at 14 bases. The sequenced sample was CD4+ T cells sorted from blood. Here the CDR3 reads CASVKGTSGSSYNEQFF. The CDR3 bases are TGCGCCAGCGTAAAAGGGACTAGCGGGAGTTCCTACAATGAGCAGTTCTTC.